Presented here are 22 T cell receptor beta chains from one specimen sequenced in a study of T cells in Graves' hyperthyroidism and ophthalmopathy. TCR beta CDR3 regions were amplified from RNA transcripts. A set of HTBI primers served as the primers for a first-round RT-PCR of the TCR CDR3. TCRdb processed the multiplex PCR reads anew with MiXCR; each CDR3 protein has one entry. The sample has around 390,000 distinct CDR3 sequences; about 14% are singletons. The sequenced sample consisted of blood. Receptors originate from a woman aged 25 to 39 with Graves' ophthalmopathy.

This clonotype occurred a few times. The rearrangement joins TRBV7-9 to TRBJ2-4; 8 nucleotides match TRBD1. Germline lookup yields CDR1 SEHNR and CDR2 FQNEAQ (reference sequence). The ends lost 5 bases at V and 0 bases at J; junction bases unmatched: 9. The CDR3 spans 17 residues. This CDR3 reads CASSLQSTGVAKNIQYF. Here the CDR3 DNA reads TGTGCCAGCAGCCTCCAATCGACAGGGGTAGCCAAAAACATTCAGTACTTC.

This clonotype was counted ten times or more. The chain couples TRBV20-1 to TRBJ1-5, with a possible D match to TRBD1 (6 bases). The germline CDR1 and CDR2 sequences are DFQATT and SNEGSKA (reference sequence). CDR3 length: 14 residues. Trimming pared 3 bases from V and 2 bases from J, leaving 11 bases between. CDR3 in DNA: TGCAGTGCTAGCACAGGGATTCGCAATCAGCCCCAGCATTTT. It encodes CSASTGIRNQPQHF.

This clonotype appeared many times. This rearrangement joins TRBV12-3 or TRBV12-4 to TRBJ2-6; a weak D match, TRBD1 (6 bases). The CDR3 length is 16 residues. The ends were cut back, 6 bases at V and 0 bases at J, with 12 bases in the middle. For the CDR3, the DNA is TGTGCCAGCAGACCCGGGACACTCTCTGGGGCCAACGTCCTGACTTTC. This gives the protein CASRPGTLSGANVLTF.

The chain has TRBV24-1 and TRBJ2-3, with D possibly matching TRBD1 (7 bases). This CDR3 has 20 residues. Germline V gives CDR1 KGHDR, CDR2 SFDVKD. The V and J ends lost 4 bases and 4 bases respectively, with 29 bases between them. The CDR3 is CATSDHTGVYNPPSADTQYF. The CDR3 DNA sequence: TGTGCCACCAGTGACCACACAGGGGTATATAATCCACCTAGCGCAGATACGCAGTATTTT.

This clonotype was detected many times. CDR3: CASSERRMNTEAFF. DNA for the CDR3: TGTGCCAGCAGTGAGAGGCGGATGAACACTGAAGCTTTCTTT. This chain joins TRBV6-1 and TRBJ1-1; D unclear. Germline V gene sequence: CDR1 MNHNS, CDR2 SASEGT. The CDR3 loop spans 14 amino acids. The V gene lost 3 bases and the J gene lost 0 bases, with 8 bases spanning the gap.

J is TRBJ2-1 and V is TRBV11-2; tentative D call: TRBD2 (7 bases). CDR1 and CDR2 from the germline V gene are SGHAT and FQNNGV. CDR3 length: 16 residues. The V gene lost 1 base and the J gene lost 12 bases, with 22 bases spanning the gap. The CDR3 protein is CASSLVPSGARRGQFF. For the CDR3, the DNA is TGTGCCAGCAGCTTAGTACCGAGCGGGGCCCGCAGGGGGCAGTTCTTC.

CDR3 amino acids: CASSVRAQDEKLFF. CDR3 bases: TGTGCCAGCAGCGTCAGGGCCCAAGATGAAAAACTGTTTTTT. This chain connects TRBV9 to TRBJ1-4; D might be TRBD1 (5 bases). This CDR3 spans 14 amino acids. Germline loops: CDR1 SGDLS, CDR2 YYNGEE. Trimming left V 2 bases short and J 6 bases short, with 11 bases between. Variable domain in full (rest from reference TRBV9 and TRBJ1-4): DSGVTQTPKHLITATGQRVTLRCSPRSGDLSVYWYQQSLDQGLQFLIQYYNGEERAKGNILERFSAQQFPDLHSELNLSSLELGDSALYFCASSVRAQDEKLFFGSGTQLSVL.

This clonotype was observed many times. V usage is TRBV6-1 and J usage is TRBJ2-7; weak D call: TRBD1 (6 bases). Trimming took off 4 bases at V and 4 bases at J, with 14 bases between the two ends. Germline V CDR1 and CDR2: MNHNS, SASEGT. CDR3 size: 14 residues. For the CDR3, the DNA is TGTGCCAGCAGTGTGGCTAAGCAGGGGTACGAGCAGTACTTC. As protein: CASSVAKQGYEQYF.

This clonotype appeared many times. This chain links TRBV7-2 with TRBJ2-3, with 9 bases aligning to TRBD2. The CDR3 contains 19 residues. Germline V gene sequence: CDR1 SGHTA, CDR2 FQGNSA. V lost 5 bases and J lost 3; bases outside the gene matches: 18. The DNA for the CDR3 is TGTGCCAGCAGCCTCCCGACTGAGGCCGCGGGGGGGTTTACAGATACGCAGTATTTT. Protein product: CASSLPTEAAGGFTDTQYF.

The sample holds a few counts of this clonotype. The CDR3 region has the DNA TGTGCCAGCACAAATAGGGGGTTGGACTACGAGCAGTACTTC. It yields the protein CASTNRGLDYEQYF. J is TRBJ2-7 and V is TRBV28, with a tentative D call TRBD1 (6 bases). V lost 7 bases and J 3 bases, leaving 16 bases between the germline ends. Germline assignment: CDR1 MDHEN and CDR2 SYDVKM. The CDR3 sequence is 14 residues long.

The table lists this clonotype with many counts. The V and J genes are TRBV6-2 or TRBV6-3 and TRBJ1-2; D possibly corresponds to TRBD1 (6 bases). The CDR3 consists of 17 residues. V was pared by 3 bases and J by 0 bases, with 17 bases between. Per germline, CDR1 MNHEY and CDR2 SVGEGT. The CDR3 loop is CASSYFVGGRTNYGYTF. DNA for the CDR3: TGTGCCAGCAGTTATTTTGTAGGGGGACGGACTAACTATGGCTACACCTTC.

On this clonotype itself: A much larger clone is a single base away; this may be a read error. The chain recombines TRBV5-8 with TRBJ2-3; 8 bases are a match to TRBD1. Germline CDR1 SGHTS, CDR2 YDEGEE. This CDR3 is built from 18 residues. The trim removed 5 bases at V and 2 bases at J, leaving 16 bases unmatched. The CDR3 DNA follows: TGTGCCAGCAGACCTCGACGGTCGGACAGGGAATACACAGATACGCAGTATTTT. It specifies CASRPRRSDREYTDTQYF.

This clonotype has ten or more counts. This chain links TRBV18 with TRBJ2-7; tentative D call: TRBD1 (6 bases). The length of the CDR3 is 14 residues. Germline V gene data show CDR1 as KGHSH and CDR2 as LQKENI. Trimming cost V 4 bases and J 5 bases, with 15 bases left between them. The CDR3 nucleotides are TGTGCCAGCTCACTCTCACAGGGTAACGACGAGCAGTACTTC. Its translation: CASSLSQGNDEQYF.

This clonotype was seen many times. The chain has TRBV20-1 and TRBJ2-1; a weak D match, TRBD2 (6 bases). Trimming shortened V by 3 bases and J by 3 bases, and 21 bases separated the two germline ends. Germline loops: CDR1 DFQATT, CDR2 SNEGSKA (reference sequence). The length of the CDR3 is 17 residues. This CDR3 reads CSASLPAGLRGYNEQFF. The CDR3 DNA reads as TGCAGTGCTAGTTTGCCAGCGGGTCTGCGCGGCTACAATGAGCAGTTCTTC.

The table lists this clonotype with many counts. The rearrangement uses TRBV5-6 and TRBJ2-1; no definite D call. Germline V gives CDR1 SGHDT, CDR2 YYEEEE. With 9 bases removed from V and 0 bases from J, the gap between germline ends came to 10 bases. This CDR3 has 13 residues. The CDR3 region has the DNA TGTGCCATCTCGATCGGCTCCTACAATGAGCAGTTCTTC. It yields the protein CAISIGSYNEQFF.

This clonotype appeared many times. V and J are TRBV18 and TRBJ2-2; D is uncertain. This CDR3 comprises 12 residues. The germline V gene encodes CDR1 KGHSH and CDR2 LQKENI. V lost 1 base, J lost 5 bases, and 2 bases lay in between. The CDR3 here is CASSPQTGELFF. In DNA form, the CDR3 reads TGTGCCAGCTCACCACAGACCGGGGAGCTGTTTTTT. The full variable domain, with the rest looked up from reference TRBV18 and TRBJ2-2, is NAGVMQNPRHLVRRRGQEARLRCSPMKGHSHVYWYRQLPEEGLKFMVYLQKENIIDESGMPKERFSAEFPKEGPSILRIQQVVRGDSAAYFCASSPQTGELFFGEGSRLTVL.

This clonotype was detected many times. V gene TRBV18 combines with J gene TRBJ2-7, with unresolved D. CDR1 is KGHSH, CDR2 LQKENI, per germline. Trimming removed 3 bases from V and 2 bases from J, with 14 bases in between. There are 15 residues in the CDR3. This CDR3 is CASSPYKGVAYEQYF. The CDR3 DNA is TGTGCCAGCTCACCTTATAAGGGCGTCGCCTACGAGCAGTACTTC. Using reference TRBV18 and TRBJ2-7 for the parts outside the CDR3, the full variable domain is NAGVMQNPRHLVRRRGQEARLRCSPMKGHSHVYWYRQLPEEGLKFMVYLQKENIIDESGMPKERFSAEFPKEGPSILRIQQVVRGDSAAYFCASSPYKGVAYEQYFGPGTRLTVT.

This clonotype was observed a few times. This chain uses TRBV9 with TRBJ1-4; D remains unclear. CDR1 SGDLS and CDR2 YYNGEE come from the germline V gene. The germline V and J ends were trimmed by 3 bases and 7 bases, with 19 bases remaining between them. This CDR3 spans 16 amino acids. The CDR3, as DNA: TGTGCCAGCAGCGCCCGGCCGGGAACCTCTAGTGAAAAACTGTTTTTT. Translation: CASSARPGTSSEKLFF. Looking up the rest from reference TRBV9 and TRBJ1-4 gives the full variable domain: DSGVTQTPKHLITATGQRVTLRCSPRSGDLSVYWYQQSLDQGLQFLIQYYNGEERAKGNILERFSAQQFPDLHSELNLSSLELGDSALYFCASSARPGTSSEKLFFGSGTQLSVL.

For this clonotype: A much larger clone differs by one base, so this may be a read error. This chain links TRBV6-2 or TRBV6-3 with TRBJ1-1; D remains ambiguous. CDR3 length equals 13 residues. Germline V CDR1 and CDR2: MNHEY, SVGEGT. V lost 7 bases, J lost 1 base, and 10 bases lay in between. Here the CDR3 DNA reads TGTGCCAGCACAGCAGCCCCGAACACTGAAGCTTTCTTT. It specifies CASTAAPNTEAFF.

In this sample, this clonotype turned up a few times. The gene calls are TRBV29-1 and TRBJ2-1; D gene unclear. Looked up from germline, CDR1 is SQVTM and CDR2 is ANQGSEA. There are 11 residues in the CDR3. V lost 7 bases and J 8 bases, leaving 12 bases between the germline ends. The CDR3 protein is CSAVGYHEQFF. Here the CDR3 DNA reads TGCAGCGCCGTGGGGTACCATGAGCAGTTCTTC.

This clonotype appeared a few times. The chain couples TRBV18 to TRBJ2-7; 9 bases match TRBD2. From germline, CDR1 is KGHSH and CDR2 LQKENI. The CDR3 is made up of 16 amino acids. With V trimmed by 1 base and J by 0 bases, 4 bases remained unmatched. The DNA of the CDR3 is TGTGCCAGCTCACCACTTCCGACTAGCGGCTCCTACGAGCAGTACTTC. It translates to CASSPLPTSGSYEQYF.

This clonotype has a count of ten or more. V usage is TRBV6-5 and J usage is TRBJ2-1; a possible D gene is TRBD2 (5 bases). The CDR3 contains 16 residues. V shed 0 bases and J shed 3 bases, with 12 bases lying between them. Germline V gene sequence: CDR1 MNHEY, CDR2 SVGAGI. CDR3 nucleotide sequence: TGTGCCAGCAGTTACTCGGGAGCCAGAAACTACAATGAGCAGTTCTTC. Amino acid sequence: CASSYSGARNYNEQFF.